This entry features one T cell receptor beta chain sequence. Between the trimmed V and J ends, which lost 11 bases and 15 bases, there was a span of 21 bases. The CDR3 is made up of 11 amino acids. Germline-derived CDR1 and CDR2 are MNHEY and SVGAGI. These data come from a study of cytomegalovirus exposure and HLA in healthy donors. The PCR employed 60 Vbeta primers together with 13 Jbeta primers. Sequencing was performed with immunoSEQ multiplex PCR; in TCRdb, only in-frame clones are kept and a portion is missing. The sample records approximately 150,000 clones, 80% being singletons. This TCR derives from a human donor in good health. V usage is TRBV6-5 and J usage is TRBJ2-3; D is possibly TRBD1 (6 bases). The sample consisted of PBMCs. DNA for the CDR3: TGTGCCGCCAGGTGGGCAGGGGAAGAATATTTT. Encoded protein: CAARWAGEEYF.